The 17 T cell receptor beta chains reported below all come from one sample, sequenced in a study of OX40 agonist ivuxolimab in advanced cancers. Data came from immunoSEQ multiplex PCR; TCRdb stores just in-frame clones and leaves some out. This sample has tens of thousands of clones, with 90% to 95% found just once. Material: CD4+ or CD8+ T cells sorted from blood, obtained in a trial of the OX40 agonist ivuxolimab. The source is an adult with an advanced solid tumor such as melanoma, head and neck, liver or kidney cancer.

The chain links TRBV7-2 to TRBJ2-5, with 7 bases matching TRBD2. The J segment lost 9 bases and the V segment lost 1 base, leaving 14 bases of the junction unmatched. This CDR3 comprises 16 residues. CDR1 SGHTA and CDR2 FQGNSA come from the germline V gene. CDR3 residues: CASSLGKGWALAAQYF. The CDR3 DNA sequence: TGTGCCAGCAGCTTAGGAAAGGGGTGGGCGCTAGCGGCCCAGTACTTC. Full variable domain (outside the CDR3, taken from reference TRBV7-2 and TRBJ2-5): GAGVSQSPSNKVTEKGKDVELRCDPISGHTALYWYRQSLGQGLEFLIYFQGNSAPDKSGLPSDRFSAERTGGSVSTLTIQRTQQEDSAVYLCASSLGKGWALAAQYFGPGTRLLVL.

This chain connects TRBV6-5 to TRBJ2-3; 7 positions match TRBD1. The CDR3 runs 12 residues. Germline lookup yields CDR1 MNHEY and CDR2 SVGAGI. Germline trimming cut 6 bases from V and 5 bases from J; bases unmatched to any gene: 2. CDR3 sequence reads: CASRHRGDTQYF. CDR3 nucleotide sequence: TGTGCCAGCAGACACAGGGGAGATACGCAGTATTTT.

The chain uses TRBV4-3 and TRBJ2-3; D may be TRBD1 or TRBD2 (5 bases each). The germline V gene has CDR1 LGHNA and CDR2 YSLEER. The CDR3 runs to 15 residues. The V gene lost 4 bases and the J gene lost 3 bases, with 14 bases spanning the gap. For the CDR3, the DNA is TGCGCCAGCAGCCGAGGGACCTTCCGAACAGATACGCAGTATTTT. Its protein is CASSRGTFRTDTQYF.

The chain combines TRBV13 with TRBJ1-1; the match to TRBD1 covers 8 bases. This CDR3 is built from 15 residues. Looked up from germline, CDR1 is PRHDT and CDR2 is FYEKMQ (reference sequence). The ends lost 3 bases at V and 0 bases at J; junction bases unmatched: 3. The CDR3 DNA is TGTGCCAGCAGCTTGAACAGGGGGGTGAACACTGAAGCTTTCTTT. Residues: CASSLNRGVNTEAFF.

In nucleotides, the CDR3 is TGTGCCAGTACCCAGGCCAGCTCCTACAATGAGCAGTTCTTC. Protein product: CASTQASSYNEQFF. V gene TRBV19 combines with J gene TRBJ2-1; D ambiguous. In germline, CDR1 is LNHDA, CDR2 SQIVND (reference sequence). V was trimmed by 7 bases and J by 0 bases, leaving 10 bases between them. The CDR3 is 14 amino acids.

This rearrangement joins TRBV27 to TRBJ2-7; D gene ambiguous. The CDR3 sequence is 10 residues long. Germline loops: CDR1 MNHEY, CDR2 SMNVEV (reference sequence). V shed 9 bases and J shed 0 bases, with 3 bases lying between them. The CDR3 DNA reads TGTGCCAGTTACTCCTACGAGCAGTACTTC. Amino acid sequence: CASYSYEQYF.

The chain has TRBV9 and TRBJ1-3; perhaps TRBD1 as D (5 bases). The CDR3 totals 14 residues. From germline, CDR1 is SGDLS and CDR2 YYNGEE. Deletions cut 4 bases from V and 2 bases from J, with 10 bases between. CDR3 DNA: TGTGCCAGCAGCCTCGGGGGGGCTGGAAACACCATATATTTT. Translated: CASSLGGAGNTIYF.

This chain links TRBV2 with TRBJ2-7; 15 nucleotides align to TRBD2. The V segment lost 10 bases and the J segment 0 bases; nucleotides outside the gene matches: 7. The CDR3 consists of 16 residues. CDR1 and CDR2 from the germline V gene are SNHLY and FYNNEI. For the CDR3, the DNA is TGTGCCACTGGGACTAGCGGGGGGTCGAGCTCCTACGAGCAGTACTTC. This sequence encodes CATGTSGGSSSYEQYF.

The chain employs TRBV4-3 and TRBJ2-1, with D hard to call. The CDR3 has 16 residues. In germline, CDR1 is LGHNA, CDR2 YSLEER. The V end was cut by 3 bases, the J end by 7 bases, with 19 bases between. CDR3 sequence (DNA): TGCGCCAGCAGCCATTCGACCCCGGCAGTTTCGAATGAGCAGTTCTTC. Its protein is CASSHSTPAVSNEQFF.

The chain carries TRBV5-1 and TRBJ2-3; a weak D match, TRBD2 (7 bases). The CDR3 is 17 amino acids. V lost 1 base, J lost 2 bases, and 17 bases lay in between. Germline CDR1 and CDR2: SGHRS and YFSETQ. The CDR3 protein is CASSLFVPGGHTDTQYF. The CDR3 nucleotides are TGCGCCAGCAGCTTGTTCGTTCCCGGGGGGCACACAGATACGCAGTATTTT.

The chain employs TRBV29-1 and TRBJ2-1; 7 bases fit TRBD2. This CDR3 is built from 13 residues. The V segment lost 6 bases and the J segment 2 bases; nucleotides outside the gene matches: 4. Germline V CDR1 and CDR2: SQVTM, ANQGSEA. In DNA, the CDR3 is TGCAGCGTAGGGGAGGGCCCCTACAATGAGCAGTTCTTC. It codes for CSVGEGPYNEQFF.

V gene TRBV19 combines with J gene TRBJ1-5; 9 bases line up with TRBD1. This CDR3 is built from 15 residues. Germline trimming cut 1 base from V and 5 bases from J; bases unmatched to any gene: 3. Germline assignment: CDR1 LNHDA and CDR2 SQIVND (reference sequence). The CDR3 region is CASSIAGQGDQPQHF. Written as DNA, the CDR3 is TGTGCCAGTAGTATAGCGGGACAGGGAGATCAGCCCCAGCATTTT.

V usage is TRBV4-1 and J usage is TRBJ2-1, with a tentative D call TRBD2 (5 bases). This CDR3 region has 15 residues. Per the germline V gene, CDR1 is MGHRA and CDR2 is YSYEKL. The V end lost 0 bases, the J end lost 4 bases, and 10 bases lay between the germline ends. CDR3 nucleotide sequence: TGCGCCAGCAGCCAAGATTCGAGGGAATACAATGAGCAGTTCTTC. It specifies CASSQDSREYNEQFF.

This clone was observed once. The chain employs TRBV15 and TRBJ2-7; the D is unclear. The V gene's germline CDR1 is LNHNV and CDR2 YYDKDF (reference sequence). Trimming removed 0 bases at V and 1 base at J, with 10 bases between. The CDR3 runs 15 residues. The CDR3 region is CATSREKVTSYEQYF. The CDR3 nucleotides read TGTGCCACCAGCAGAGAAAAGGTTACTTCCTACGAGCAGTACTTC.

The chain is built from TRBV18 and TRBJ1-1; D gene uncertain. V dropped 3 bases and J dropped 7 bases, with 9 bases sitting between them. CDR3 length: 12 amino acids. The germline V gene encodes CDR1 KGHSH and CDR2 LQKENI. This chain's CDR3 is CASSPPLGEAFF. The CDR3 bases are TGTGCCAGCTCACCCCCGCTGGGTGAAGCTTTCTTT.

The chain carries TRBV11-2 and TRBJ2-6; D unresolved. Germline assignment: CDR1 SGHAT and CDR2 FQNNGV. This CDR3 comprises 17 residues. Trimming left V 0 bases short and J 1 base short, with 10 bases between. CDR3: CASSLDPFKSGANVLTF. In DNA form, the CDR3 reads TGTGCCAGCAGCTTAGATCCGTTCAAGTCTGGGGCCAACGTCCTGACTTTC.

V is TRBV7-9 and J is TRBJ2-5, with D possibly TRBD1 on 5 matching bases. V was clipped by 5 bases and J by 0 bases, with 22 bases between them. The CDR3 is 18 amino acids. Germline V gives CDR1 SEHNR, CDR2 FQNEAQ (reference sequence). CDR3 nucleotide sequence: TGTGCCAGCAGCCCTCCGAGACTTGAGACAGTGTACCAAGAGACCCAGTACTTC. Translated: CASSPPRLETVYQETQYF. Full variable domain (missing parts from reference TRBV7-9 and TRBJ2-5): DTGVSQNPRHKITKRGQNVTFRCDPISEHNRLYWYRQTLGQGPEFLTYFQNEAQLEKSRLLSDRFSAERPKGSFSTLEIQRTEQGDSAMYLCASSPPRLETVYQETQYFGPGTRLLVL.